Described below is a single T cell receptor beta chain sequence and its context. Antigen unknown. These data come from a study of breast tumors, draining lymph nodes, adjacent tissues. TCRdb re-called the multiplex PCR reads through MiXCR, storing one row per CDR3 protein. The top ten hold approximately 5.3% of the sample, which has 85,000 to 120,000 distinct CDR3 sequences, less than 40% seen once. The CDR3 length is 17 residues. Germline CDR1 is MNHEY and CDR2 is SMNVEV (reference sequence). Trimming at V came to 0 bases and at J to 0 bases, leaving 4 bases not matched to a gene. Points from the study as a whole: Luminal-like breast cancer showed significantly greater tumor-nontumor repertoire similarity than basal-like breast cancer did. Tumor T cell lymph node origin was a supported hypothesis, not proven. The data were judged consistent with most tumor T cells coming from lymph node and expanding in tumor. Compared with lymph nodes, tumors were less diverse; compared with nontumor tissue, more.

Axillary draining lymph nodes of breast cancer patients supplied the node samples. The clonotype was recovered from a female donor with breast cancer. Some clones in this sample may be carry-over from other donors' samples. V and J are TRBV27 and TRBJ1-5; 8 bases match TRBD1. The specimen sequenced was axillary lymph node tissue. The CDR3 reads CASSLSGTGYSNQPQHF. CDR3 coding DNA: TGTGCCAGCAGTTTATCCGGGACAGGTTATAGCAATCAGCCCCAGCATTTT.